This entry concerns a single T cell receptor beta chain. This table comes from immunoSEQ multiplex PCR, and its TCRdb copy is limited to in-frame clones, with some not included. This table has tens of thousands of clones, around four fifths appearing once. The sample belongs to a study of OX40 agonist ivuxolimab in advanced cancers. This CDR3 is 16 amino acids long. Per germline, CDR1 SGHTA and CDR2 FQGNSA. Losses at the gene ends were 5 bases for V and 5 bases for J; bases not matched to a gene: 6. The input for sequencing was CD4+ or CD8+ T cells sorted from blood, taken in a trial of the OX40 agonist ivuxolimab. The chain recombines TRBV7-2 with TRBJ2-1; 13 nucleotides agree with TRBD2. This clonotype was obtained from an adult with an advanced solid tumor such as melanoma, head and neck, liver or kidney cancer. CDR3 DNA: TGTGCCAGCAGCACAGGGGGACTAGCGGGGCACAATGAGCAGTTCTTC. This gives the protein CASSTGGLAGHNEQFF.